This is a list of T cell receptor beta chains from one sample in a study of T cell changes during pregnancy in multiple sclerosis. Method: immunoSEQ multiplex PCR; TCRdb's copy keeps in-frame clones and lacks some. This repertoire shows about 40,000 clones, 92% found once; its top ten account for approximately 0.81%. This material consisted of CD4+ T cells from peripheral blood mononuclear cells, taken before pregnancy. The receptors derive from a female donor with multiple sclerosis, enrolled in a pregnancy study. Both conserved end residues are part of each CDR3. The order of the fields is clone size, CDR3 length, J gene, D gene, V gene, CDR3 DNA, CDR3 protein. The D gene is left open where the match is weak. Rows give clone size only sometimes, using once, few, many, or a class for an expanded clone.

abundance: -; len: 16; j_gene: TRBJ2-1; d_gene: TRBD2; v_gene: TRBV7-2; CDR3nt: TGTGCCAGCAGCCCTAAAAGCGGGAGGAACTACAATGAGCAGTTCTTC; CDR3aa: CASSPKSGRNYNEQFF
abundance: -; len: 14; j_gene: TRBJ2-3; d_gene: -; v_gene: TRBV7-8; CDR3nt: TGTGCCAGCAGCTCCTTAAACAGGGCAGATACGCAGTATTTT; CDR3aa: CASSSLNRADTQYF
abundance: once; len: 16; j_gene: TRBJ2-2; d_gene: TRBD2; v_gene: TRBV5-6; CDR3nt: TGTGCCAGCAGCCATTCTAGCGGGGGAAACACCGGGGAGCTGTTTTTT; CDR3aa: CASSHSSGGNTGELFF
abundance: -; len: 12; j_gene: TRBJ1-1; d_gene: -; v_gene: TRBV11-2; CDR3nt: TGTGCCAGCAGCTTAGGCGGCCTTGAAGCTTTCTTT; CDR3aa: CASSLGGLEAFF
abundance: -; len: 15; j_gene: TRBJ2-1; d_gene: -; v_gene: TRBV19; CDR3nt: TGTGCCAGTAGTATGACGGGTAAGGAATACAATGAGCAGTTCTTC; CDR3aa: CASSMTGKEYNEQFF
abundance: -; len: 16; j_gene: TRBJ2-2; d_gene: TRBD2; v_gene: TRBV29-1; CDR3nt: TGCAGCGTTGAAGATGGACGTAGCGGGATCACCGGGGAGCTGTTTTTT; CDR3aa: CSVEDGRSGITGELFF
abundance: -; len: 14; j_gene: TRBJ2-1; d_gene: TRBD2; v_gene: TRBV2; CDR3nt: TGTGCCAGCCGGCTAGCGGAGACCGACAATGAGCAGTTCTTC; CDR3aa: CASRLAETDNEQFF
abundance: -; len: 16; j_gene: TRBJ2-1; d_gene: TRBD2; v_gene: TRBV7-3; CDR3nt: TGTGCCAGCAGCACTACGGGACTAGCGGGCCTAAATGAGCAGTTCTTC; CDR3aa: CASSTTGLAGLNEQFF
abundance: -; len: 15; j_gene: TRBJ2-5; d_gene: TRBD1; v_gene: TRBV18; CDR3nt: TGTGCCAGCTCACGGATGACAGGGCTTCAAGAGACCCAGTACTTC; CDR3aa: CASSRMTGLQETQYF
abundance: -; len: 14; j_gene: TRBJ2-2; d_gene: TRBD1; v_gene: TRBV7-3; CDR3nt: TGTGCCAGGGTTGACAGGGATTTGGCCGGGGAGCTGTTTTTT; CDR3aa: CARVDRDLAGELFF
abundance: -; len: 15; j_gene: TRBJ2-7; d_gene: -; v_gene: TRBV6-6; CDR3nt: TGTGCCAGCAGTTACTACCCCGATAGTGGTTACGAGCAGTACTTC; CDR3aa: CASSYYPDSGYEQYF
abundance: -; len: 15; j_gene: TRBJ2-2; d_gene: -; v_gene: TRBV5-1; CDR3nt: TGCGCCAGCAGCTTGGTACTTTCGAACACCGGGGAGCTGTTTTTT; CDR3aa: CASSLVLSNTGELFF
abundance: -; len: 12; j_gene: TRBJ2-5; d_gene: -; v_gene: TRBV29-1; CDR3nt: TGCAGCGTTTTTAGAGCTCAAGAGACCCAGTACTTC; CDR3aa: CSVFRAQETQYF
abundance: -; len: 16; j_gene: TRBJ2-1; d_gene: TRBD1; v_gene: TRBV14; CDR3nt: TGTGCCAGCAGCCGAGGTACCGGGACAGGATACAATGAGCAGTTCTTC; CDR3aa: CASSRGTGTGYNEQFF
abundance: -; len: 14; j_gene: TRBJ1-4; d_gene: -; v_gene: TRBV28; CDR3nt: TGTGCCAGCAGGGGGCCGGCAACTAATGAAAAACTGTTTTTT; CDR3aa: CASRGPATNEKLFF
abundance: -; len: 16; j_gene: TRBJ2-3; d_gene: TRBD2; v_gene: TRBV6-6; CDR3nt: TGTGCCATCGGACTAGCGGGAGGTCTGGGAACAGATACGCAGTATTTT; CDR3aa: CAIGLAGGLGTDTQYF
abundance: -; len: 12; j_gene: TRBJ1-5; d_gene: TRBD1; v_gene: TRBV6-1; CDR3nt: TGTGCCATTACAGGGGGTAATCAGCCCCAGCATTTT; CDR3aa: CAITGGNQPQHF
abundance: few; len: 12; j_gene: TRBJ1-1; d_gene: -; v_gene: TRBV28; CDR3nt: TGTGCCAGCGGAGTAGGGAACACTGAAGCTTTCTTT; CDR3aa: CASGVGNTEAFF
abundance: -; len: 15; j_gene: TRBJ2-3; d_gene: -; v_gene: TRBV18; CDR3nt: TGTGCCAGCTCACGAGCAGGGGCGACGACAGATACGCAGTATTTT; CDR3aa: CASSRAGATTDTQYF
abundance: -; len: 17; j_gene: TRBJ2-7; d_gene: TRBD2; v_gene: TRBV10-3; CDR3nt: TGTGCCATCAGCCGGCTGGCGCGGGGCGGGAGTAGGTACGAGCAGTACTTC; CDR3aa: CAISRLARGGSRYEQYF
abundance: -; len: 13; j_gene: TRBJ1-2; d_gene: TRBD1; v_gene: TRBV28; CDR3nt: TGTGCCAGCAGCCGCGGGACAGGGGCCGCCCTCACCTTC; CDR3aa: CASSRGTGAALTF
abundance: -; len: 14; j_gene: TRBJ2-1; d_gene: TRBD2; v_gene: TRBV7-7; CDR3nt: TGTGCTAGCAGCCAAGGGACTAGCGGAAATGAGCAGTTCTTC; CDR3aa: CASSQGTSGNEQFF
abundance: -; len: 14; j_gene: TRBJ2-7; d_gene: -; v_gene: TRBV25-1; CDR3nt: TGTGCCAGCAGTGATCGTCTAGGACACTACGAGCAGTACTTC; CDR3aa: CASSDRLGHYEQYF
abundance: once; len: 14; j_gene: TRBJ2-2; d_gene: -; v_gene: TRBV7-3; CDR3nt: TGTGCCAGCAGCTTAATCGGGAGCTCCGGGGAGCTGTTTTTT; CDR3aa: CASSLIGSSGELFF
abundance: -; len: 16; j_gene: TRBJ2-7; d_gene: TRBD2; v_gene: TRBV18; CDR3nt: TGTGCCAGCTCACCACTTACGACTAGCGGGATGGGAGAGCAGTACTTC; CDR3aa: CASSPLTTSGMGEQYF
abundance: -; len: 14; j_gene: TRBJ2-7; d_gene: TRBD2; v_gene: TRBV7-2; CDR3nt: TGTGCCAGCAGCTTAGCGCTGGCTAGCGGTGAGCAGTACTTC; CDR3aa: CASSLALASGEQYF
abundance: -; len: 11; j_gene: TRBJ2-7; d_gene: TRBD1; v_gene: TRBV10-3; CDR3nt: TGTGCCATCAGCGGGTCCGGGACAGCGGAATTC; CDR3aa: CAISGSGTAEF
abundance: -; len: 15; j_gene: TRBJ2-7; d_gene: TRBD2; v_gene: TRBV6-1; CDR3nt: TGTGCCAGCAGTGAACGTCCGGGAGGGCCTGAGGAGCAGTACTTC; CDR3aa: CASSERPGGPEEQYF